The 19 T cell receptor beta chains listed next were all sequenced from one sample in a study of identical twins. TCRdb independently ran MiXCR on the 5' RACE reads; one entry per CDR3 protein. This repertoire shows 450,000 or so distinct CDR3 sequences, roughly 26% found once; its top ten account for 2.9%. The same sample was also studied in work on T cells expressing NK-cell markers.

Sequencing was done on a sample of CD4+ T cells sorted from blood. These receptors came from a woman in her late teens or twenties in good health.

The rearrangement uses TRBV20-1 and TRBJ2-7; D may be TRBD2 (5 bases). CDR1 and CDR2 from the germline V gene are DFQATT and SNEGSKA (reference sequence). V was cut by 6 bases and J by 9 bases, with 21 bases left in between. The CDR3 is 13 amino acids. CDR3 DNA sequence: TGCAGTGCCACGTCGGGATCCTACCGGGGGCAGTACTTC. Protein: CSATSGSYRGQYF.

The chain recombines TRBV5-1 with TRBJ2-7, with D possibly matching TRBD1 (6 bases). Trimming pared 0 bases from V and 9 bases from J, leaving 16 bases between. CDR1 SGHRS and CDR2 YFSETQ come from the germline V gene. The CDR3 has 14 amino acids. This chain's CDR3 is CASSLAGQTGGQYF. The CDR3 coding sequence is TGCGCCAGCAGCTTGGCAGGACAGACTGGGGGGCAGTACTTC.

The rearrangement joins TRBV10-3 to TRBJ2-3; weak D call: TRBD2 (6 bases). The germline CDR1 and CDR2 sequences are ENHRY and SYGVKD. V dropped 7 bases and J dropped 4 bases, with 15 bases sitting between them. The CDR3 totals 14 residues. The CDR3 reads CAINSRLVADTQYF. CDR3 DNA sequence: TGTGCCATCAACTCGCGACTAGTAGCAGATACGCAGTATTTT.

This clonotype has just a few counts. V is TRBV19 and J is TRBJ2-5; no firm D call. The germline V gene has CDR1 LNHDA and CDR2 SQIVND (reference sequence). V lost 6 bases, J lost 0 bases, and 8 bases lay in between. The CDR3 spans 13 residues. Here the CDR3 DNA reads TGTGCCAGTAGCACCGTATACCAAGAGACCCAGTACTTC. Encoded protein: CASSTVYQETQYF.

The rearrangement uses TRBV11-2 and TRBJ2-3; perhaps TRBD1 as D (6 bases). This CDR3 contains 14 residues. Germline CDR1 is SGHAT and CDR2 is FQNNGV. The germline V and J ends were trimmed by 4 bases and 4 bases, with 12 bases remaining between them. The CDR3 spells CASSYPGVSDTQYF. CDR3 coding DNA: TGTGCCAGCAGCTACCCAGGGGTGTCAGATACGCAGTATTTT. Full variable domain (rest looked up from reference TRBV11-2 and TRBJ2-3): EAGVAQSPRYKIIEKRQSVAFWCNPISGHATLYWYQQILGQGPKLLIQFQNNGVVDDSQLPKDRFSAERLKGVDSTLKIQPAKLEDSAVYLCASSYPGVSDTQYFGPGTRLTVL.

This chain links TRBV11-2 with TRBJ2-2, with D possibly called TRBD1 or TRBD2 (5 bases each). V was pared by 5 bases and J by 8 bases, with 15 bases between. Germline loops: CDR1 SGHAT, CDR2 FQNNGV. The CDR3 length is 14 residues. In DNA, the CDR3 is TGTGCCAGCAGCCCCGGGACCGCTTGGGGGGAGCTGTTTTTT. Translation gives CASSPGTAWGELFF.

This clonotype has only a few counts. The CDR3 DNA reads as TGCAGCGTTGAACGCGCCAACGAGCAGTACTTC. Translation gives CSVERANEQYF. The chain carries TRBV29-1 and TRBJ2-7, with D unresolved. Trimming left V 2 bases short and J 5 bases short, with 7 bases between. This CDR3 region has 11 residues. Germline V gene data show CDR1 as SQVTM and CDR2 as ANQGSEA.

The V call is TRBV7-2, the J call TRBJ1-1, with a possible D match to TRBD1 (5 bases). The CDR3 totals 15 residues. V shed 4 bases and J shed 4 bases, with 16 bases lying between them. Germline V gene lookup returns CDR1 SGHTA and CDR2 FQGNSA. CDR3 residues: CASSSTDAPGTEAFF. The CDR3 DNA sequence: TGTGCCAGCAGCTCGACAGACGCCCCGGGCACTGAAGCTTTCTTT.

The chain links TRBV20-1 to TRBJ2-5, with D maybe TRBD1 (6 bases). CDR1 DFQATT and CDR2 SNEGSKA come from the germline V gene (reference sequence). With 3 bases removed from V and 7 bases from J, the gap between germline ends came to 15 bases. This CDR3 is 13 amino acids long. CDR3 DNA sequence: TGCAGTGCTAGCCTGCCCCCCAGGGGGACCCAGTACTTC. Protein: CSASLPPRGTQYF.

The V and J genes are TRBV2 and TRBJ1-3; TRBD1 might be the D (6 bases). V gave up 6 bases and J gave up 9 bases, with 12 bases separating them. Germline CDR1 reads SNHLY; CDR2 reads FYNNEI. The CDR3 sequence is 12 residues long. CDR3 bases: TGTGCCAGCAGCGTCACAGGGACCACCATATATTTT. Translation gives CASSVTGTTIYF.

This clonotype was detected only a few times. This sequence joins TRBV24-1 and TRBJ2-1; D may correspond to TRBD1 or TRBD2 (5 bases each). Trimming cost V 3 bases and J 6 bases, with 11 bases left between them. Germline V CDR1 and CDR2: KGHDR, SFDVKD. CDR3 length: 14 amino acids. For the CDR3, the DNA is TGTGCCACCAGTGATCCGGGACGCAGCAATGAGCAGTTCTTC. Translated: CATSDPGRSNEQFF.

V is TRBV5-1 and J is TRBJ2-3; TRBD2 agrees at 12 bases. The CDR3 has 18 residues. V dropped 3 bases and J dropped 5; count of bases not matched to a gene: 13. Germline assignment: CDR1 SGHRS and CDR2 YFSETQ. The CDR3: CASSSEGLAGRQGDTQYF. The CDR3, as DNA: TGCGCCAGCAGCTCTGAAGGACTAGCGGGGCGGCAGGGAGATACGCAGTATTTT.

This clonotype was observed many times. The gene calls are TRBV20-1 and TRBJ2-3, with 9 bases identical to TRBD2. CDR1 is DFQATT and CDR2 is SNEGSKA in the germline V gene (reference sequence). This CDR3 has 17 amino acids. V gave up 3 bases and J gave up 2 bases; unmatched junction bases: 12. This CDR3 is CSASFLAGMGNTDTQYF. For the CDR3, the DNA is TGCAGTGCTAGTTTTCTAGCGGGAATGGGGAACACAGATACGCAGTATTTT.

This clonotype was found a few times. The genes are TRBV20-1 and TRBJ1-6; 8 bases align to TRBD1. Germline V gene sequence: CDR1 DFQATT, CDR2 SNEGSKA (reference sequence). V shed 2 bases and J 7 bases; nucleotides not matched to a gene: 4. The CDR3 runs 14 residues. The CDR3 loop reads CSARPTGENSPLHF. The CDR3 DNA sequence: TGCAGTGCTAGACCGACAGGGGAGAATTCACCCCTCCACTTT.

This clonotype has more than one count but fewer than ten. The chain joins TRBV5-1 to TRBJ1-4; tentatively, D is TRBD1 (6 bases). The CDR3 extends over 14 amino acids. Trimming left V 1 base short and J 5 bases short, with 9 bases between. Germline CDR1 is SGHRS and CDR2 is YFSETQ. The CDR3 bases are TGCGCCAGCAGCTTGAACAGGGTAAATGAAAAACTGTTTTTT. Protein: CASSLNRVNEKLFF.

The rearrangement joins TRBV20-1 to TRBJ2-3, with D perhaps matching TRBD2 (6 bases). The germline V gene has CDR1 DFQATT and CDR2 SNEGSKA (reference sequence). The CDR3 is 12 residues long. CDR3 in amino acids: CSYGRNTDTQYF. CDR3 DNA: TGCAGCTACGGGAGAAACACAGATACGCAGTATTTT.

Many counts were recorded for this clonotype. The chain couples TRBV9 to TRBJ1-1; tentatively, D is TRBD1 (5 bases). CDR3 length: 15 residues. V was shortened by 0 bases and J by 5 bases, with 14 bases between the two germline ends. Germline loops: CDR1 SGDLS, CDR2 YYNGEE. CDR3 nucleotide sequence: TGTGCCAGCAGCGTAGACATAGACAGTACTACTGAAGCTTTCTTT. This translates into CASSVDIDSTTEAFF.

This clonotype has just a few counts. Written as DNA, the CDR3 is TGTGCCACCACAGGGAACACTGAAGCTTTCTTT. This translates into CATTGNTEAFF. The chain has TRBV10-3 and TRBJ1-1; D is possibly TRBD1 (5 bases). From germline, CDR1 is ENHRY and CDR2 SYGVKD. Trimming pared 10 bases from V and 1 base from J, leaving 7 bases between. This CDR3 is built from 11 residues.

The chain joins TRBV5-1 to TRBJ2-5; maybe TRBD2 (6 bases). Deletions cut 4 bases from V and 4 bases from J, with 14 bases between. This CDR3 spans 14 amino acids. Germline V gene lookup returns CDR1 SGHRS and CDR2 YFSETQ. As DNA, the CDR3 is TGCGCCAGCAGCCGTCCGGGAGCCGGAGAGACCCAGTACTTC. Protein product: CASSRPGAGETQYF.